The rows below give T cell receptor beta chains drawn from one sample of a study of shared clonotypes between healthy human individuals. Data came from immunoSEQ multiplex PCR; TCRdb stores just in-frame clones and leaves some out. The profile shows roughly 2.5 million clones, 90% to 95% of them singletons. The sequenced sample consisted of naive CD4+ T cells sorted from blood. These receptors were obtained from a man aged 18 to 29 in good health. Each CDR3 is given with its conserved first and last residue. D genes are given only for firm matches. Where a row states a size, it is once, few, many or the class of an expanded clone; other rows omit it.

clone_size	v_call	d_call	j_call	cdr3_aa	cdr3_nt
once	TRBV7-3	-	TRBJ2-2	CASSLQASGELFF	TGTGCCAGCAGCTTACAGGCGTCGGGGGAGCTGTTTTTT
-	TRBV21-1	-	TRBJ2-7	CASSKVSDKQYF	TGTGCCAGCAGCAAAGTATCTGACAAGCAGTACTTC
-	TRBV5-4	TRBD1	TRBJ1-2	CASSSRGRNYGYTF	TGTGCCAGCAGCAGCAGGGGGCGGAACTATGGCTACACCTTC
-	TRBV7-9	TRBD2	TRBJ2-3	CASSTSGGADTQYF	TGTGCCAGCAGCACGTCCGGGGGGGCAGATACGCAGTATTTT
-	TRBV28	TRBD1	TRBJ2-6	CASTAGGPLGANVLTF	TGTGCCAGCACGGCAGGGGGACCCCTCGGGGCCAACGTCCTGACTTTC
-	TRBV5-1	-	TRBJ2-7	CASSSRTDIHYEQYF	TGCGCCAGCAGCTCCCGGACGGACATCCACTACGAGCAGTACTTC
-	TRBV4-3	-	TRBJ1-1	CASSQEYSTEAFF	TGCGCCAGCAGCCAAGAGTACAGCACTGAAGCTTTCTTT
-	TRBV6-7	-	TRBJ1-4	CARDGGEKLFF	TGTGCCAGGGACGGGGGTGAAAAACTGTTTTTT
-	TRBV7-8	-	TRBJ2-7	CASSTQGYEQYF	TGTGCCAGCAGCACACAGGGCTACGAGCAGTACTTC
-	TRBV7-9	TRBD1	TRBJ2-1	CASTPDRGLYNEQFF	TGTGCCAGCACCCCCGACAGGGGATTATACAATGAGCAGTTCTTC
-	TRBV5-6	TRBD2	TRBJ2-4	CASSLVAGGAKNIQYF	TGTGCCAGCAGCTTGGTGGCGGGGGGAGCCAAAAACATTCAGTACTTC
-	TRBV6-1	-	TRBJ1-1	CASSFFEAEAFF	TGTGCCAGCAGTTTCTTCGAAGCTGAAGCTTTCTTT
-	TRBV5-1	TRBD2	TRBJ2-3	CASSLERGGRTDTQYF	TGCGCCAGCAGCTTGGAACGGGGGGGCCGCACAGATACGCAGTATTTT
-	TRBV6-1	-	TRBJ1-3	CASRPTGPGNTIYF	TGTGCCAGCAGACCTACAGGGCCCGGAAACACCATATATTTT
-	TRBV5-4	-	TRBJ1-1	CASSLNEAQGITEAFF	TGTGCCAGCAGCTTGAACGAAGCGCAGGGGATCACTGAAGCTTTCTTT
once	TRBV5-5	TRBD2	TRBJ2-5	CASSLMRGSQETQYF	TGTGCCAGCAGCTTAATGCGGGGGAGCCAAGAGACCCAGTACTTC
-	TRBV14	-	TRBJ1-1	CASSPTGARVTEAFF	TGTGCCAGCAGCCCGACGGGGGCGAGGGTAACTGAAGCTTTCTTT
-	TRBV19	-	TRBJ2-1	CASSIDLGGGEQFF	TGTGCCAGTAGTATAGATTTAGGGGGAGGTGAGCAGTTCTTC
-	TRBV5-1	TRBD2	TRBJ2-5	CASTPGTNQETQYF	TGCGCCAGCACTCCAGGGACTAACCAAGAGACCCAGTACTTC
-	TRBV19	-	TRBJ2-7	CASSGQRVSYEQYF	TGTGCCAGTAGTGGCCAGAGGGTTTCTTACGAGCAGTACTTC
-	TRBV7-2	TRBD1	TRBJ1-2	CASSTRQGLGGYTF	TGTGCCAGCAGCACCCGACAGGGCTTGGGGGGCTACACCTTC
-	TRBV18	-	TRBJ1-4	CASSPDRNEKLFF	TGTGCCAGCTCACCAGACCGTAATGAAAAACTGTTTTTT
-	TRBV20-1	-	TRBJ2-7	CSARDGYEQYF	TGCAGTGCTAGAGACGGCTACGAGCAGTACTTC
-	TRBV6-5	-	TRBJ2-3	CASTGTDRATDTQYF	TGTGCCAGCACTGGGACTGATAGGGCCACAGATACGCAGTATTTT
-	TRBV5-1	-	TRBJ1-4	CASSPRVGSPGATNEKLFF	TGCGCCAGCAGCCCTCGGGTGGGCTCCCCCGGGGCAACTAATGAAAAACTGTTTTTT
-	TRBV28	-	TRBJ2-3	CASRKRAGADIADTQYF	TGTGCCAGCAGGAAGCGAGCAGGGGCAGATATCGCAGATACGCAGTATTTT
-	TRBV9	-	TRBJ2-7	CASSSPTNHYEQYF	TGTGCCAGCAGCTCACCAACTAACCACTACGAGCAGTACTTC
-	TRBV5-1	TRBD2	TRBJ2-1	CASSDTTSAYEQFF	TGCGCCAGCAGCGACACTACTAGCGCCTATGAGCAGTTCTTC
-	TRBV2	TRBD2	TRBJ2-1	CASRTSGSSGEQFF	TGTGCCAGCCGGACTAGCGGGAGTTCAGGTGAGCAGTTCTTC
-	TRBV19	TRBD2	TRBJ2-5	CASTDGGLAEQETQYF	TGTGCCAGTACCGATGGGGGACTAGCGGAACAAGAGACCCAGTACTTC
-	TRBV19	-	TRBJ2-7	CASSIEGQLNYEQYF	TGTGCCAGTAGTATAGAGGGGCAGCTGAACTACGAGCAGTACTTC
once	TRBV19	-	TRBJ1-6	CASSMSYQLLNSPLHF	TGTGCCAGTAGTATGAGTTACCAGTTACTTAATTCACCCCTCCACTTT
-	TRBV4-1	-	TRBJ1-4	CASSQDGGTGREKLFF	TGCGCCAGCAGCCAGGACGGCGGTACAGGGCGGGAAAAACTGTTTTTT
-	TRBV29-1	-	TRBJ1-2	CSVDSFPYGYTF	TGCAGCGTTGACTCTTTTCCCTATGGCTACACCTTC
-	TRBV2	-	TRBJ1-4	CASRANEKLFF	TGTGCCAGCAGAGCTAATGAAAAACTGTTTTTT
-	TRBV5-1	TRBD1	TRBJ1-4	CASSPGTGEKEKLFF	TGCGCCAGCAGCCCCGGGACAGGGGAGAAGGAAAAACTGTTTTTT
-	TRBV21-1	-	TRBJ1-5	CASSMKTPDHSNQPQHF	TGTGCCAGCAGCATGAAGACCCCGGATCATAGCAATCAGCCCCAGCATTTT
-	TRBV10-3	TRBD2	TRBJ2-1	CAISGSGRAQHNEQFF	TGTGCCATCAGTGGTAGCGGGAGGGCCCAACACAATGAGCAGTTCTTC
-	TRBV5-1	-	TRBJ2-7	CASTLLDSSYEQYF	TGCGCCAGCACCCTATTGGACAGCTCCTACGAGCAGTACTTC
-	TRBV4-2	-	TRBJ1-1	CASSLQGGGTEAFF	TGTGCCAGCAGCCTACAAGGGGGTGGCACTGAAGCTTTCTTT
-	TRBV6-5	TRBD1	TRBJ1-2	CASKKGQGNYTF	TGTGCCAGCAAGAAGGGACAGGGGAACTACACCTTC
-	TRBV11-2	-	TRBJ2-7	CASSLDLGLLNEQYF	TGTGCCAGCAGCTTAGACCTCGGACTACTAAACGAGCAGTACTTC